The 30 T cell receptor beta chains reported below all come from one sample, sequenced in a study of blood T cell repertoires in COVID-19. Some clones are missing from TCRdb's copy, which holds only in-frame ones; the method was immunoSEQ multiplex PCR. Counted here are some 200,000 clones, 70% to 85% occurring once; the ten biggest clones make up approximately 6.9%. The sample consisted of peripheral blood. These receptors were collected from a human donor with acute or convalescent COVID-19. The donor label of this sample is uncertain.

This clone was found many times. The CDR3 DNA reads TGTGCCAGCAGTTACTCGACCACAGGGAAGACTGAAGCTTTCTTT. This encodes CASSYSTTGKTEAFF. The rearrangement uses TRBV6-5 and TRBJ1-1, with D perhaps matching TRBD1 (6 bases). V was cut by 0 bases and J by 5 bases, with 13 bases left in between. The CDR3 is made up of 15 amino acids. Germline V gene data show CDR1 as MNHEY and CDR2 as SVGAGI.

The J gene is TRBJ2-5, the V gene TRBV11-2; tentatively, D is TRBD1 (5 bases). Germline loops: CDR1 SGHAT, CDR2 FQNNGV. The CDR3 runs to 15 residues. Deletions cut 0 bases from V and 2 bases from J, with 10 bases between. The CDR3 loop is CASSLDGAAQETQYF. In nucleotides, the CDR3 is TGTGCCAGCAGCTTAGATGGGGCCGCTCAAGAGACCCAGTACTTC. Supplemented by reference TRBV11-2 and TRBJ2-5, the full variable domain reads EAGVAQSPRYKIIEKRQSVAFWCNPISGHATLYWYQQILGQGPKLLIQFQNNGVVDDSQLPKDRFSAERLKGVDSTLKIQPAKLEDSAVYLCASSLDGAAQETQYFGPGTRLLVL.

The table lists this clone with a few counts. CDR3 loop: CASSPGRVWAFF. The CDR3 bases are TGTGCCAGCAGCCCAGGGAGGGTCTGGGCTTTCTTT. The J gene is TRBJ1-1, the V gene TRBV7-8; possibly TRBD1 for D (5 bases). Trimming stripped 5 bases from V and 11 bases from J, with 15 bases between. Germline V gene sequence: CDR1 SGHVS, CDR2 FQNEAQ. CDR3 length: 12 residues.

The chain recombines TRBV5-8 with TRBJ2-1; possibly TRBD2 for D (6 bases). This CDR3 region has 16 residues. CDR1 and CDR2 (germline): SGHTS, YDEGEE. V lost 3 bases and J lost 0, with 13 bases in between. The DNA for the CDR3 is TGTGCCAGCAGCTCGGGGACTCGGAGCTCCTACAATGAGCAGTTCTTC. This gives the protein CASSSGTRSSYNEQFF.

The chain uses TRBV5-1 and TRBJ2-7; 7 bases align to TRBD1. From germline, CDR1 is SGHRS and CDR2 YFSETQ. CDR3 length: 13 residues. V shed 2 bases, J shed 5 bases, and the junction held 4 bases outside the gene matches. DNA of the CDR3: TGCGCCAGCAGCTTAACAGGGGCAGACGAGCAGTACTTC. It is translated as CASSLTGADEQYF.

J is TRBJ2-5 and V is TRBV4-3; 9 bases match TRBD2. The CDR3 is 15 residues long. V lost 2 bases to trimming and J lost 5 bases; unmatched junction nucleotides: 6. CDR1 is LGHNA and CDR2 is YSLEER in the germline V gene. As DNA, the CDR3 is TGCGCCAGCAGCCAATTTAGCGGGAGTACGGAGACCCAGTACTTC. Translating gives CASSQFSGSTETQYF.

The rearrangement uses TRBV7-8 and TRBJ1-1, with 10 bases lining up with TRBD1. V gave up 3 bases and J gave up 1 base; unmatched junction bases: 5. Germline V CDR1 and CDR2: SGHVS, FQNEAQ. This CDR3 is 16 amino acids long. CDR3 sequence: CASSFRDRGPNTEAFF. In DNA form, the CDR3 reads TGTGCCAGCAGCTTTAGGGACAGGGGACCGAACACTGAAGCTTTCTTT.

This clone appeared a single time. This chain connects TRBV28 to TRBJ1-5, with D possibly being TRBD1 (5 bases). Trimming removed 2 bases at V and 3 bases at J, with 20 bases between. The CDR3 sequence is 18 residues long. The germline V gene has CDR1 MDHEN and CDR2 SYDVKM. The CDR3 coding sequence is TGTGCCAGCAGTTTAGGTGGCGGGGGAATGGGCTTCAATCAGCCCCAGCATTTT. Encoded protein: CASSLGGGGMGFNQPQHF.

The J gene is TRBJ1-1, the V gene TRBV19; D ambiguous. Germline loops: CDR1 LNHDA, CDR2 SQIVND (reference sequence). V gave up 2 bases and J gave up 3 bases, with 22 bases separating them. CDR3 length equals 18 residues. This CDR3 is CASSIRRGFAPVDTEAFF. The CDR3 coding sequence is TGTGCCAGTAGTATAAGACGGGGTTTCGCCCCGGTGGACACTGAAGCTTTCTTT.

The J gene is TRBJ2-1, the V gene TRBV6-5; perhaps TRBD1 as D (6 bases). The V and J ends lost 6 bases and 3 bases respectively, with 9 bases between them. The germline V gene encodes CDR1 MNHEY and CDR2 SVGAGI. The CDR3 extends over 13 amino acids. The CDR3 here is CASRGAGYNEQFF. The CDR3 DNA is TGTGCCAGCAGGGGGGCAGGCTACAATGAGCAGTTCTTC.

The V call is TRBV19, the J call TRBJ2-2; 9 bases are shared with TRBD1. The V segment lost 10 bases and the J segment 6 bases; nucleotides outside the gene matches: 12. The CDR3 sequence is 15 residues long. Looked up from germline, CDR1 is LNHDA and CDR2 is SQIVND (reference sequence). The CDR3 reads CATTFGGQGSGELFF. DNA of the CDR3: TGTGCCACCACCTTTGGGGGACAGGGATCCGGGGAGCTGTTTTTT.

The chain employs TRBV11-2 and TRBJ2-1; D might be TRBD2 (6 bases). Trimming took off 3 bases at V and 8 bases at J, with 11 bases between the two ends. CDR1 and CDR2 from the germline V gene are SGHAT and FQNNGV. The CDR3 runs to 13 residues. The DNA for the CDR3 is TGTGCCAGCAGCTTCGGACTAATCGATGAGCAGTTCTTC. It specifies CASSFGLIDEQFF.

This chain links TRBV28 with TRBJ2-2; 8 nucleotides agree with TRBD1. Germline CDR1 MDHEN, CDR2 SYDVKM. The CDR3 contains 16 residues. V shed 7 bases and J 6 bases; nucleotides not matched to a gene: 13. The CDR3, as DNA: TGTGCCAGCAAATCCCAGGGGGCATCTCGGTCCGGGGAGCTGTTTTTT. It is translated as CASKSQGASRSGELFF.

The chain joins TRBV2 to TRBJ2-2; 7 bases align to TRBD1. The CDR3 is 15 residues long. Trimming at V came to 4 bases and at J to 4 bases, leaving 6 bases not matched to a gene. The germline gives CDR1 SNHLY, CDR2 FYNNEI. This CDR3 reads CASSVVQGSTGELFF. The CDR3 nucleotides are TGTGCCAGCAGTGTGGTACAGGGGAGCACCGGGGAGCTGTTTTTT.

Comments on this clone: Other DNA sequences in this specimen translate into the identical CDR3. The gene calls are TRBV2 and TRBJ1-2; unclear D gene. The CDR3 runs 12 residues. Looked up from germline, CDR1 is SNHLY and CDR2 is FYNNEI. The ends were cut back, 0 bases at V and 5 bases at J, with 4 bases in the middle. CDR3 amino acids: CASSEAGYGYTF. The CDR3 DNA reads as TGTGCCAGCAGTGAAGCCGGGTATGGCTACACCTTC.

Only one count was recorded for this clone. CDR3 nucleotide sequence: TGTGCCAGCAAGCGGGAGCTGTACAATGAGCAGTTCTTC. This translates into CASKRELYNEQFF. The chain combines TRBV2 with TRBJ2-1; the match to TRBD2 covers 8 bases. In germline, CDR1 is SNHLY, CDR2 FYNNEI. Trimming cost V 7 bases and J 4 bases; bases outside gene matches: 3. CDR3 length: 13 amino acids. Drawing the rest from reference TRBV2 and TRBJ2-1, the complete variable domain is EPEVTQTPSHQVTQMGQEVILRCVPISNHLYFYWYRQILGQKVEFLVSFYNNEISEKSEIFDDQFSVERPDGSNFTLKIRSTKLEDSAMYFCASKRELYNEQFFGPGTRLTVL.

This rearrangement joins TRBV5-6 to TRBJ1-2; D possibly corresponds to TRBD1 (5 bases). Trimming took off 0 bases at V and 0 bases at J, with 9 bases between the two ends. Germline CDR1 and CDR2: SGHDT and YYEEEE. This CDR3 contains 15 residues. The CDR3 DNA is TGTGCCAGCAGCTTGGAGGGCAGGGCTAACTATGGCTACACCTTC. This codes for CASSLEGRANYGYTF.

The rearrangement links TRBV16 to TRBJ1-2; 8 bases map to TRBD1. The germline gives CDR1 KGHSY, CDR2 FQNENV. This CDR3 comprises 14 residues. V shed 4 bases, J shed 4 bases, and the junction held 5 bases outside the gene matches. CDR3 nucleotide sequence: TGTGCCAGCAGCCGACAGGGGACCGCCTATGGCTACACCTTC. This translates into CASSRQGTAYGYTF.

The chain joins TRBV6-5 to TRBJ1-5; no clear D gene. In germline, CDR1 is MNHEY, CDR2 SVGAGI. The V and J ends lost 3 bases and 1 base respectively, with 10 bases between them. This CDR3 has 15 residues. CDR3 residues: CASSYSFKSNQPQHF. CDR3 coding DNA: TGTGCCAGCAGTTATTCCTTTAAAAGCAATCAGCCCCAGCATTTT.

The chain's CDR3 is CASSLAQTGYEQYF. The DNA for the CDR3 is TGTGCCAGCAGCTTAGCTCAGACGGGCTACGAGCAGTACTTC. V gene TRBV11-2 combines with J gene TRBJ2-7; D gene ambiguous. CDR1 and CDR2 (germline): SGHAT, FQNNGV. V lost 1 base, J lost 3 bases, and 10 bases lay in between. The CDR3 runs to 14 residues.

The rearrangement uses TRBV4-1 and TRBJ1-3; 8 bases are a match to TRBD1. The germline V gene has CDR1 MGHRA and CDR2 YSYEKL. V trimming: 4 bases; J trimming: 3 bases; junction bases outside the gene matches: 8. CDR3 length: 16 residues. CDR3 nucleotides: TGCGCCAGCAGCCGACTTCCCGGACAGGGTGGAAACACCATATATTTT. Translated: CASSRLPGQGGNTIYF.

The chain recombines TRBV28 with TRBJ1-1; D is ambiguous. This CDR3 is 16 amino acids long. Germline values: CDR1 MDHEN, CDR2 SYDVKM. Trimming left V 6 bases short and J 1 base short, with 18 bases between. CDR3 coding DNA: TGTGCCAGCAGCCTGGCCCAGGCTCTTAGGAACACTGAAGCTTTCTTT. This encodes CASSLAQALRNTEAFF. Complete variable domain (other parts from reference TRBV28 and TRBJ1-1): DVKVTQSSRYLVKRTGEKVFLECVQDMDHENMFWYRQDPGLGLRLIYFSYDVKMKEKGDIPEGYSVSREKKERFSLILESASTNQTSMYLCASSLAQALRNTEAFFGQGTRLTVV.

The chain joins TRBV12-3 or TRBV12-4 to TRBJ2-7; 8 bases map to TRBD2. The CDR3 extends over 13 amino acids. V shed 7 bases and J 7 bases; nucleotides not matched to a gene: 9. CDR3 protein: CASNQRESGEQYF. CDR3 DNA: TGTGCCAGCAACCAGCGGGAGTCGGGAGAGCAGTACTTC.

V and J are TRBV28 and TRBJ2-7, with 8 nucleotides matching TRBD2. CDR3 length: 14 residues. Germline V gene data show CDR1 as MDHEN and CDR2 as SYDVKM. V was pared by 2 bases and J by 2 bases, with 2 bases of the junction left unmatched. The CDR3 DNA reads as TGTGCCAGCAGTTTAAAAGCGGGAGCCTACGAGCAGTACTTC. Encoded protein: CASSLKAGAYEQYF. Filled out from reference TRBV28 and TRBJ2-7, the complete variable domain reads DVKVTQSSRYLVKRTGEKVFLECVQDMDHENMFWYRQDPGLGLRLIYFSYDVKMKEKGDIPEGYSVSREKKERFSLILESASTNQTSMYLCASSLKAGAYEQYFGPGTRLTVT.

The sample holds one count of this clone. The genes are TRBV7-2 and TRBJ1-6, with TRBD1 matching 7 bases. The germline CDR1 and CDR2 sequences are SGHTA and FQGNSA. The CDR3 consists of 14 residues. J gave up 10 bases and V 5 bases, and 8 bases lay outside the gene matches. The CDR3 DNA reads as TGTGCCAGCAGCCCAGACAGGGTCTACTCACCCCTCCACTTT. This codes for CASSPDRVYSPLHF.

This chain joins TRBV6-5 and TRBJ1-2; TRBD1 matches 7 bases. Per the germline V gene, CDR1 is MNHEY and CDR2 is SVGAGI. Trimming removed 5 bases from V and 7 bases from J; junction bases left unmatched: 13. The length of the CDR3 is 15 residues. For the CDR3, the DNA is TGTGCCAGCAGTCCAGACAGGGCGCCAGAGGTTGGCTACACCTTC. Translating it yields CASSPDRAPEVGYTF.

V and J are TRBV12-3 or TRBV12-4 and TRBJ1-2; D may be TRBD1 (5 bases). This CDR3 has 11 residues. Trimming left V 5 bases short and J 8 bases short, with 9 bases between. The CDR3 bases are TGTGCCAGCAGTCAGGGAACGGGCTACACCTTC. Residues: CASSQGTGYTF.

The table lists this clone with a count of one. The CDR3 nucleotides are TGTGCCAGCGGGACAGGGCGCGGGTACGAGCAGTACTTC. Translated: CASGTGRGYEQYF. V usage is TRBV28 and J usage is TRBJ2-7, with TRBD1 identical over 9 bases. Trimming at V came to 8 bases and at J to 4 bases, leaving 6 bases not matched to a gene. The CDR3 runs to 13 residues. CDR1 is MDHEN and CDR2 is SYDVKM in the germline V gene.

The chain carries TRBV5-1 and TRBJ2-2; TRBD1 agrees at 8 bases. Trimming cost V 0 bases and J 5 bases; bases outside gene matches: 12. The CDR3 length is 18 residues. Per the germline V gene, CDR1 is SGHRS and CDR2 is YFSETQ. CDR3 loop: CASSLVPRQGMVTGELFF. CDR3 bases: TGCGCCAGCAGCTTGGTCCCCCGACAGGGGATGGTAACCGGGGAGCTGTTTTTT. Full variable domain (rest looked up from reference TRBV5-1 and TRBJ2-2): KAGVTQTPRYLIKTRGQQVTLSCSPISGHRSVSWYQQTPGQGLQFLFEYFSETQRNKGNFPGRFSGRQFSNSRSEMNVSTLELGDSALYLCASSLVPRQGMVTGELFFGEGSRLTVL.

CDR3 sequence reads: CASSRSGGTYNEQFF. DNA for the CDR3: TGCGCCAGCAGCCGTAGCGGGGGGACCTACAATGAGCAGTTCTTC. The chain employs TRBV4-3 and TRBJ2-1, with 10 bases fitting TRBD2. Trimming at V came to 4 bases and at J to 2 bases, leaving 2 bases not matched to a gene. Per the germline V gene, CDR1 is LGHNA and CDR2 is YSLEER. The CDR3 runs 15 residues.